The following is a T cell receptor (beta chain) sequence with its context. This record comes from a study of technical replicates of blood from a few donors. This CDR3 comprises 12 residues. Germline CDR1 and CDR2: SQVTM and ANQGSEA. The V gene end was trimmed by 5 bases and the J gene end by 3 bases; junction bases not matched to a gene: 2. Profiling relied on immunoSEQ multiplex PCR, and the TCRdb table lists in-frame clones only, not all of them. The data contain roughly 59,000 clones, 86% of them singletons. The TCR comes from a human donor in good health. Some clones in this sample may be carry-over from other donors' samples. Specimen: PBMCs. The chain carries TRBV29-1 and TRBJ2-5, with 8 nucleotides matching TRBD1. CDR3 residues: CSVNRGEETQYF. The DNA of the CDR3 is TGCAGCGTTAACAGGGGGGAAGAGACCCAGTACTTC.